This T cell receptor (beta chain) is drawn from a study of blood T cell repertoires in COVID-19. As for the study in general: From the United States, Italy and Spain came samples of acute and convalescent COVID-19.

In the original analysis: Amplification of reference gene primers provided the estimated nucleated cell counts. Repertoires were generated with immunoSEQ multiplex PCR, while TCRdb's copy carries only in-frame clones and drops some. V and J calls and clone size come straight from that table; D and trimming were deduced from the DNA. In the table there are 150,000 to 190,000 clones, 80% to 90% of which are singletons. Germline V gene lookup returns CDR1 SGHTA and CDR2 FQGNSA. Germline trimming cut 4 bases from V and 10 bases from J; bases unmatched to any gene: 7. This CDR3 comprises 13 residues. This clone was detected only once.

The clonotype originates from a middle-aged woman with acute or convalescent COVID-19. V gene TRBV7-2 combines with J gene TRBJ2-1, with 7 bases lining up with TRBD2. Input material: peripheral blood. DNA for the CDR3: TGTGCCAGCAGCTCTTCGGGGCGGGAGGAGCAGTTCTTC. Its protein is CASSSSGREEQFF.